This T cell receptor beta chain derives from a study of blood T cell repertoires in COVID-19. Background on the study: The study drew acute and convalescent COVID-19 samples from the United States, Italy and Spain. Nucleic acid was either cDNA or gDNA, and it came from T cells, B-cell-depleted T cells, or PBMCs.

The CDR3 spans 14 residues. The germline V gene has CDR1 LNHDA and CDR2 SQIVND (reference sequence). Authors' data handling: Amplifying reference gene primers gave estimates of nucleated cell counts. Repertoires were generated with immunoSEQ multiplex PCR, while TCRdb's copy carries only in-frame clones and drops some. V and J calls and clone size are given by that table; D and trimming were obtained from the DNA. The data show a few hundred thousand clones, roughly 87% seen once. Remarks on this clone: One end of the junction varies from germline; a read error may be responsible.

V and J are TRBV19 and TRBJ1-6; 7 bases match TRBD1. The TCR sequence derives from a man in his late teens or twenties with active or convalescent COVID-19. The specimen was peripheral blood. DNA of the CDR3: TGCGCCAGCAAACAGGGGTATGGGAATTCACCCCTCCACTTT. Protein product: CASKQGYGNSPLHF.